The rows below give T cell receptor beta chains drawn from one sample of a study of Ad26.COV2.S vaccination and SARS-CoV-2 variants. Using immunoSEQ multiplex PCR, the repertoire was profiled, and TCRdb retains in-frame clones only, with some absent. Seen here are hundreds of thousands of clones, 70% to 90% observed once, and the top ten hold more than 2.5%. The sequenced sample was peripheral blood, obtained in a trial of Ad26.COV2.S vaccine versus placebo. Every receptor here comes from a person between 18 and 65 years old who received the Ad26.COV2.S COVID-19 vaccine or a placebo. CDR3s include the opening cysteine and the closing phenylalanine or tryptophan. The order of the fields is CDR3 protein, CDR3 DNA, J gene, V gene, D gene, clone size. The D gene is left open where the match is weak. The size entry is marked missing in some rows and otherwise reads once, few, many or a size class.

cdr3_aa: CASSLSFGAGYGYTF
cdr3_nt: TGTGCCAGCAGTTTATCGTTCGGGGCGGGGTATGGCTACACCTTC
j_call: TRBJ1-2
v_call: TRBV27
d_call: .
clone_size: .

cdr3_aa: CASSPRPGSTQEPQHF
cdr3_nt: TGTGCCAGCTCACCACGGCCAGGGAGTACCCAAGAGCCCCAGCATTTT
j_call: TRBJ1-5
v_call: TRBV18
d_call: .
clone_size: .

cdr3_aa: CSASVRAPWAQYF
cdr3_nt: TGCAGTGCTAGTGTCAGGGCCCCTTGGGCGCAGTATTTT
j_call: TRBJ2-3
v_call: TRBV20-1
d_call: .
clone_size: .

cdr3_aa: CASTISEGGSYTF
cdr3_nt: TGTGCCAGCACCATATCGGAGGGGGGAAGCTACACCTTC
j_call: TRBJ1-2
v_call: TRBV7-9
d_call: .
clone_size: .

cdr3_aa: CATSQSDTQYF
cdr3_nt: TGTGCCACCAGTCAGTCGGATACGCAGTATTTT
j_call: TRBJ2-3
v_call: TRBV24-1
d_call: .
clone_size: .

cdr3_aa: CATSAGQVLSPAQFF
cdr3_nt: TGTGCCACCAGTGCGGGACAGGTACTCTCCCCCGCGCAGTTCTTC
j_call: TRBJ2-1
v_call: TRBV24-1
d_call: TRBD1
clone_size: .

cdr3_aa: CASSYRASGGANEQFF
cdr3_nt: TGTGCCAGCAGTTACCGGGCTAGCGGGGGGGCGAATGAGCAGTTCTTC
j_call: TRBJ2-1
v_call: TRBV6-2/TRBV6-3
d_call: TRBD2
clone_size: .

cdr3_aa: CASRPSGGTTYNEQFF
cdr3_nt: TGTGCCAGCAGACCTAGCGGGGGGACAACCTACAATGAGCAGTTCTTC
j_call: TRBJ2-1
v_call: TRBV5-4
d_call: TRBD2
clone_size: .

cdr3_aa: CASSVISDFPGELFF
cdr3_nt: TGTGCCAGCAGCGTAATTTCGGACTTTCCCGGGGAGCTGTTTTTT
j_call: TRBJ2-2
v_call: TRBV9
d_call: .
clone_size: .

cdr3_aa: CSASLIGASGAYEQYF
cdr3_nt: TGCAGTGCTAGTCTCATTGGGGCTAGCGGGGCCTACGAGCAGTACTTC
j_call: TRBJ2-7
v_call: TRBV20-1
d_call: TRBD2
clone_size: few

cdr3_aa: CASSQNTEAFF
cdr3_nt: TGTGCCAGTAGTCAAAACACTGAAGCTTTCTTT
j_call: TRBJ1-1
v_call: TRBV19
d_call: .
clone_size: .

cdr3_aa: CASSRQGAHTGELFF
cdr3_nt: TGTGCCAGCAGTCGACAGGGGGCTCACACCGGGGAGCTGTTTTTT
j_call: TRBJ2-2
v_call: TRBV2
d_call: TRBD1
clone_size: .

cdr3_aa: CASSRRLADSYEQYF
cdr3_nt: TGTGCCAGCAGCCGGAGACTAGCGGATTCCTACGAGCAGTACTTC
j_call: TRBJ2-7
v_call: TRBV3-1/TRBV3-2
d_call: TRBD2
clone_size: .

cdr3_aa: CASSKGLFKETQYF
cdr3_nt: TGTGCCAGCAGTAAGGGACTCTTCAAAGAGACCCAGTACTTC
j_call: TRBJ2-5
v_call: TRBV7-8
d_call: .
clone_size: .

cdr3_aa: CASSPWSLADRVYEQYF
cdr3_nt: TGCGCCAGCAGTCCCTGGAGTCTAGCGGATAGAGTCTACGAGCAGTACTTC
j_call: TRBJ2-7
v_call: TRBV4-1
d_call: TRBD2
clone_size: .

cdr3_aa: CASSLADRAGTDTQYF
cdr3_nt: TGTGCCAGCAGCTTGGCCGACAGGGCTGGTACAGATACGCAGTATTTT
j_call: TRBJ2-3
v_call: TRBV5-4
d_call: TRBD1
clone_size: .

cdr3_aa: CASSLMGQLNTEAFF
cdr3_nt: TGTGCCAGCAGCTTAATGGGACAGTTGAACACTGAAGCTTTCTTT
j_call: TRBJ1-1
v_call: TRBV11-2
d_call: TRBD1
clone_size: .

cdr3_aa: CASSEWGGRAGNEQFF
cdr3_nt: TGTGCCAGCAGTGAATGGGGCGGGAGGGCCGGCAATGAGCAGTTCTTC
j_call: TRBJ2-1
v_call: TRBV6-1
d_call: TRBD2
clone_size: once

cdr3_aa: CASSFGTGVDGYTF
cdr3_nt: TGTGCCAGCAGCTTCGGGACAGGGGTTGATGGCTACACCTTC
j_call: TRBJ1-2
v_call: TRBV7-3
d_call: TRBD1
clone_size: .

cdr3_aa: CASSIADRGNQPQHF
cdr3_nt: TGTGCCAGTAGTATCGCGGACAGGGGTAATCAGCCCCAGCATTTT
j_call: TRBJ1-5
v_call: TRBV19
d_call: TRBD1
clone_size: .

cdr3_aa: CASSLRRESYEQYF
cdr3_nt: TGTGCCAGCAGTTTGCGTCGGGAGTCCTACGAGCAGTACTTC
j_call: TRBJ2-7
v_call: TRBV27
d_call: .
clone_size: .

cdr3_aa: CASSIFTGYNSPLHF
cdr3_nt: TGTGCCAGTAGTATTTTTACAGGATATAATTCACCCCTCCACTTT
j_call: TRBJ1-6
v_call: TRBV19
d_call: .
clone_size: .

cdr3_aa: CASSPGWEKLFF
cdr3_nt: TGTGCCAGCAGTCCAGGTTGGGAAAAACTGTTTTTT
j_call: TRBJ1-4
v_call: TRBV12-3/TRBV12-4
d_call: .
clone_size: .

cdr3_aa: CAISESRQNYGYTF
cdr3_nt: TGTGCCATCAGTGAGTCGAGGCAAAACTATGGCTACACCTTC
j_call: TRBJ1-2
v_call: TRBV10-3
d_call: .
clone_size: .

cdr3_aa: CASSLVSYDSSYEQYF
cdr3_nt: TGTGCCAGCAGCTTAGTGTCTTATGATAGCTCCTACGAGCAGTACTTC
j_call: TRBJ2-7
v_call: TRBV7-9
d_call: .
clone_size: .

cdr3_aa: CASSIGSTNYGYTF
cdr3_nt: TGTGCCAGTAGTATAGGGTCTACTAACTATGGCTACACCTTC
j_call: TRBJ1-2
v_call: TRBV19
d_call: .
clone_size: .

cdr3_aa: CATSRANGGRRNEKLFF
cdr3_nt: TGTGCCACCAGCAGGGCTAATGGGGGCAGGAGAAATGAAAAACTGTTTTTT
j_call: TRBJ1-4
v_call: TRBV15
d_call: .
clone_size: .

cdr3_aa: CASSHPNYQETQYF
cdr3_nt: TGTGCCAGCTCCCATCCTAATTACCAAGAGACCCAGTACTTC
j_call: TRBJ2-5
v_call: TRBV18
d_call: .
clone_size: .

cdr3_aa: CASSLPGQLTDTQYF
cdr3_nt: TGCGCCAGCAGCCTCCCGGGACAGTTAACAGATACGCAGTATTTT
j_call: TRBJ2-3
v_call: TRBV5-1
d_call: TRBD1
clone_size: .

cdr3_aa: CASRHDRVNTEAFF
cdr3_nt: TGTGCCAGCAGACATGACAGGGTGAACACTGAAGCTTTCTTT
j_call: TRBJ1-1
v_call: TRBV6-8
d_call: TRBD1
clone_size: once

cdr3_aa: CSVLTSPAVETQYF
cdr3_nt: TGCAGCGTCCTCACGAGCCCAGCGGTAGAGACCCAGTACTTC
j_call: TRBJ2-5
v_call: TRBV29-1
d_call: .
clone_size: few

cdr3_aa: CASNQQGNTEAFF
cdr3_nt: TGCGCCAGCAACCAACAGGGGAACACTGAAGCTTTCTTT
j_call: TRBJ1-1
v_call: TRBV5-1
d_call: .
clone_size: .

cdr3_aa: CASSLDTEAFF
cdr3_nt: TGTGCCAGCAGTTTAGACACTGAAGCTTTCTTT
j_call: TRBJ1-1
v_call: TRBV12-3/TRBV12-4
d_call: .
clone_size: .

cdr3_aa: CATSRSGRGTEAFF
cdr3_nt: TGTGCCACCAGCAGATCGGGGCGGGGCACTGAAGCTTTCTTT
j_call: TRBJ1-1
v_call: TRBV15
d_call: .
clone_size: .

cdr3_aa: CASSANGGNEQFF
cdr3_nt: TGTGCCAGCAGCGCAAATGGCGGGAATGAGCAGTTCTTC
j_call: TRBJ2-1
v_call: TRBV7-3
d_call: .
clone_size: .

cdr3_aa: CASSVGQLNTEAFF
cdr3_nt: TGTGCCAGCAGCGTAGGACAGTTGAACACTGAAGCTTTCTTT
j_call: TRBJ1-1
v_call: TRBV9
d_call: .
clone_size: .

cdr3_aa: CASSESGYQPQHF
cdr3_nt: TGCGCCAGCAGCGAAAGCGGTTATCAGCCCCAGCATTTT
j_call: TRBJ1-5
v_call: TRBV5-1
d_call: .
clone_size: .

cdr3_aa: CAISGWGGAESGYTF
cdr3_nt: TGTGCCATCAGCGGATGGGGGGGCGCAGAATCTGGCTACACCTTC
j_call: TRBJ1-2
v_call: TRBV10-3
d_call: .
clone_size: .

cdr3_aa: CASSYAGNSGNTIYF
cdr3_nt: TGTGCCAGCAGTTACGCGGGGAACTCTGGAAACACCATATATTTT
j_call: TRBJ1-3
v_call: TRBV6-2/TRBV6-3
d_call: .
clone_size: .

cdr3_aa: CASSLASTGPYGYTF
cdr3_nt: TGCGCCAGCAGCTTGGCGTCAACAGGACCCTATGGCTACACCTTC
j_call: TRBJ1-2
v_call: TRBV5-1
d_call: .
clone_size: .

cdr3_aa: CSVLYGTGSEKLFF
cdr3_nt: TGCAGCGTCCTGTACGGGACAGGGTCCGAAAAACTGTTTTTT
j_call: TRBJ1-4
v_call: TRBV29-1
d_call: TRBD1
clone_size: .

cdr3_aa: CSARETEAFF
cdr3_nt: TGCAGTGCTAGGGAAACTGAAGCTTTCTTT
j_call: TRBJ1-1
v_call: TRBV20-1
d_call: .
clone_size: once

cdr3_aa: CASSNSGGAFLQYF
cdr3_nt: TGTGCCAGCAGTAACAGCGGGGGGGCCTTCCTACAGTACTTC
j_call: TRBJ2-4
v_call: TRBV2
d_call: TRBD2
clone_size: .

cdr3_aa: CAWKLAGGLNTGELFF
cdr3_nt: TGTGCCTGGAAACTAGCGGGAGGGTTAAACACCGGGGAGCTGTTTTTT
j_call: TRBJ2-2
v_call: TRBV30
d_call: TRBD2
clone_size: .

cdr3_aa: CAISPWGKGGYTF
cdr3_nt: TGTGCCATCAGCCCATGGGGGAAGGGTGGCTACACCTTC
j_call: TRBJ1-2
v_call: TRBV10-3
d_call: .
clone_size: .

cdr3_aa: CASSLPVERGGTDTQYF
cdr3_nt: TGTGCCAGCAGTTTACCCGTGGAGAGAGGGGGGACAGATACGCAGTATTTT
j_call: TRBJ2-3
v_call: TRBV27
d_call: .
clone_size: .

cdr3_aa: CASSSRTGATNEKLFF
cdr3_nt: TGCGCCAGCAGCTCCCGGACGGGTGCAACTAATGAAAAACTGTTTTTT
j_call: TRBJ1-4
v_call: TRBV5-1
d_call: .
clone_size: .

cdr3_aa: CASSLGTGDGQPQHF
cdr3_nt: TGTGCCAGCAGCTTGGGTACAGGGGATGGGCAGCCCCAGCATTTT
j_call: TRBJ1-5
v_call: TRBV5-4
d_call: TRBD1
clone_size: .

cdr3_aa: CASSPGTSGDYNEQFF
cdr3_nt: TGTGCCAGCTCACCCGGGACTAGCGGGGACTACAATGAGCAGTTCTTC
j_call: TRBJ2-1
v_call: TRBV18
d_call: TRBD2
clone_size: once

cdr3_aa: CASSSGTDNSPLHF
cdr3_nt: TGTGCCAGCAGCTCCGGGACAGATAATTCACCCCTCCACTTT
j_call: TRBJ1-6
v_call: TRBV7-3
d_call: TRBD1
clone_size: .

cdr3_aa: CASSLGRGATIIKSSFGSTEAFF
cdr3_nt: TGCGCCAGCAGCTTGGGTCGGGGAGCGACTATTATTAAGTCTAGTTTCGGGAGCACTGAAGCTTTCTTT
j_call: TRBJ1-1
v_call: TRBV5-1
d_call: .
clone_size: .

cdr3_aa: CASSDRTNYGYTF
cdr3_nt: TGTGCCAGTAGTGACAGAACTAACTATGGCTACACCTTC
j_call: TRBJ1-2
v_call: TRBV19
d_call: .
clone_size: .